The 25 T cell receptor beta chains given below trace back to one sample, sequenced in a study of T cell repertoires in cytomegalovirus infection. TCRdb reprocessed the reads via MiXCR and lists one record per CDR3 protein. Among 630,000 or so distinct CDR3 sequences listed, roughly a quarter were seen once. The sequenced sample was CD8+ T cells from PBMCs. These receptors were collected from a human donor in good health (CMV status not recorded). Some clones in this sample may be carry-over from other donors' samples.

V and J are TRBV27 and TRBJ2-2, with 14 bases aligning to TRBD2. The CDR3 totals 17 residues. The V segment lost 6 bases and the J segment 5 bases; nucleotides outside the gene matches: 8. Germline lookup yields CDR1 MNHEY and CDR2 SMNVEV (reference sequence). Written as DNA, the CDR3 is TGTGCCAGCAGCCTGAGACTAGCGGGGGGGCGGACCGGGGAGCTGTTTTTT. Protein product: CASSLRLAGGRTGELFF.

This clonotype was observed at least ten times. The V and J genes are TRBV7-3 and TRBJ2-6, with 15 bases that match TRBD2. Trimming at V came to 5 bases and at J to 0 bases, leaving 8 bases not matched to a gene. From germline, CDR1 is SGHTA and CDR2 FQGTGA. The CDR3 loop spans 20 amino acids. The CDR3 DNA sequence: TGTGCCAGCAGCACTACCGGGACTAGCGGGGGGTCCTCTGGGGCCAACGTCCTGACTTTC. This encodes CASSTTGTSGGSSGANVLTF.

This clonotype was found a few times. This rearrangement joins TRBV6-5 to TRBJ2-2; 7 bases match TRBD1. Germline assignment: CDR1 MNHEY and CDR2 SVGAGI. CDR3 length equals 15 residues. The V and J ends lost 0 bases and 7 bases, in that order; junction bases with no gene match: 5. The CDR3 here is CASSYSGGRDGELFF. As DNA, the CDR3 is TGTGCCAGCAGTTACTCAGGGGGCCGTGACGGGGAGCTGTTTTTT.

There are many counts of this clonotype. This chain joins TRBV10-2 and TRBJ1-1, with D unclear. This CDR3 comprises 11 residues. V dropped 5 bases and J dropped 8 bases, with 9 bases sitting between them. Germline V CDR1 and CDR2: WSHSY, SAAADI. The CDR3 is CASSPSWEAFF. The DNA of the CDR3 is TGCGCCAGCAGTCCCAGCTGGGAAGCTTTCTTT.

This clonotype showed up just a few times. This sequence joins TRBV6-2 or TRBV6-3 and TRBJ2-5; 8 bases agree with TRBD1. The J segment lost 5 bases and the V segment lost 5 bases, leaving 4 bases of the junction unmatched. The CDR3 is 13 residues long. Germline V gene sequence: CDR1 MNHEY, CDR2 SVGEGT. In DNA, the CDR3 is TGTGCCAGCAGTCGGACAGGGATCGAGACCCAGTACTTC. Translation gives CASSRTGIETQYF.

There are many counts of this clonotype. The V call is TRBV7-2, the J call TRBJ2-1, with 8 bases matching TRBD1. The CDR3 spans 20 residues. Germline trimming cut 2 bases from V and 3 bases from J; bases unmatched to any gene: 18. CDR1 is SGHTA, CDR2 FQGNSA, per germline. The CDR3 reads CASSLQDRAISGVDYNEQFF. CDR3 coding DNA: TGTGCCAGCAGCTTACAGGACAGGGCGATTAGCGGAGTCGACTACAATGAGCAGTTCTTC. Using reference TRBV7-2 and TRBJ2-1 for the parts outside the CDR3, the full variable domain is GAGVSQSPSNKVTEKGKDVELRCDPISGHTALYWYRQSLGQGLEFLIYFQGNSAPDKSGLPSDRFSAERTGGSVSTLTIQRTQQEDSAVYLCASSLQDRAISGVDYNEQFFGPGTRLTVL.

This clonotype was recorded a few times. V and J are TRBV6-5 and TRBJ2-3; D is unresolved. Trimming stripped 4 bases from V and 0 bases from J, with 17 bases between. CDR1 MNHEY and CDR2 SVGAGI come from the germline V gene. This CDR3 is built from 17 residues. This CDR3 reads CASSSQEAPTSTDTQYF. The CDR3 DNA follows: TGTGCCAGCAGTTCTCAGGAAGCCCCAACTAGCACAGATACGCAGTATTTT.

The V and J genes are TRBV20-1 and TRBJ1-5; maybe TRBD1 (6 bases). Germline CDR1 DFQATT, CDR2 SNEGSKA (reference sequence). The CDR3 spans 17 residues. V gave up 0 bases and J gave up 1 base, with 16 bases separating them. CDR3 coding DNA: TGCAGTGCTAGAGATTGGTCGGGGGCGGGAAGCAATCAGCCCCAGCATTTT. This encodes CSARDWSGAGSNQPQHF.

This clonotype has only a few counts. V is TRBV28 and J is TRBJ2-2, with D possibly matching TRBD2 (5 bases). This CDR3 is built from 11 residues. Germline assignment: CDR1 MDHEN and CDR2 SYDVKM. The CDR3 loop is CALEATGELFF. In DNA, the CDR3 is TGTGCATTGGAGGCCACCGGGGAGCTGTTTTTT.

The rearrangement uses TRBV20-1 and TRBJ2-3; D is ambiguous. Germline CDR1 DFQATT, CDR2 SNEGSKA (reference sequence). The CDR3 is made up of 14 amino acids. V lost 3 bases and J lost 2, with 12 bases in between. The CDR3 DNA reads TGCAGTGCTAGGTGGTATGATGCCACAGATACGCAGTATTTT. Translation gives CSARWYDATDTQYF.

The chain couples TRBV2 to TRBJ2-2, with 12 nucleotides matching TRBD2. Looked up from germline, CDR1 is SNHLY and CDR2 is FYNNEI. J gave up 10 bases and V 6 bases, and 12 bases lay outside the gene matches. There are 16 residues in the CDR3. CDR3 residues: CASRGLAGYTGEELFF. The CDR3 nucleotides are TGTGCCAGCAGAGGACTAGCGGGGTACACCGGGGAGGAGCTGTTTTTT.

This clonotype was detected a few times. The chain combines TRBV7-9 with TRBJ2-7; no clear D gene. The CDR3 spans 12 residues. From germline, CDR1 is SEHNR and CDR2 FQNEAQ (reference sequence). The V end lost 2 bases, the J end lost 6 bases, and 8 bases lay between the germline ends. This CDR3 is CASSLLSGEQYF. The CDR3 DNA follows: TGTGCCAGCAGCTTATTGTCTGGCGAGCAGTACTTC.

This clonotype was detected only a few times. This sequence joins TRBV6-6 and TRBJ1-1; no clear D. The CDR3 sequence is 13 residues long. Germline V CDR1 and CDR2: MNHNY, SVGAGI (reference sequence). V lost 6 bases and J 4 bases, leaving 12 bases between the germline ends. CDR3 nucleotides: TGTGCCAGCAGCCCCAGAGCCCGCACTGAAGCTTTCTTT. Its protein is CASSPRARTEAFF.

J is TRBJ1-3 and V is TRBV10-3, with 8 bases lining up with TRBD1. Per germline, CDR1 ENHRY and CDR2 SYGVKD. V shed 8 bases and J 0 bases; nucleotides not matched to a gene: 9. This CDR3 is built from 16 residues. CDR3 sequence: CAILTTGGLSGNTIYF. The CDR3 nucleotides read TGTGCCATCTTGACTACAGGGGGACTCTCTGGAAACACCATATATTTT.

The chain has TRBV12-5 and TRBJ1-3; no definite D call. V was shortened by 2 bases and J by 3 bases, with 8 bases between the two germline ends. CDR3 size: 14 residues. Germline CDR1 is LGHNT and CDR2 is FRNRAP. CDR3 bases: TGTGCTAGTGGTTTGTCCCGGGGTGGAAACACCATATATTTT. It encodes CASGLSRGGNTIYF.

The chain joins TRBV6-5 to TRBJ1-4; no definite D call. V lost 4 bases, J lost 7 bases, and 10 bases lay in between. The germline V gene encodes CDR1 MNHEY and CDR2 SVGAGI. There are 13 residues in the CDR3. Here the CDR3 reads CASSFGSFEKLFF. CDR3 in DNA: TGTGCCAGCAGTTTTGGCTCATTTGAAAAACTGTTTTTT.

In regard to this clonotype: Compared with germline, one end of the junction differs, possibly owing to a read error. This chain joins TRBV6-5 and TRBJ2-1; no clear D. CDR3 size: 13 residues. The germline V gene has CDR1 MNHEY and CDR2 SVGAGI. For the CDR3, the DNA is TGTGCCAACAGTCTGGCTAGCTACAATGAGCAGTTCTTC. It is translated as CANSLASYNEQFF.

This clonotype was seen many times. This chain uses TRBV7-6 with TRBJ2-5; D remains ambiguous. The CDR3 has 17 residues. Deletions cut 3 bases from V and 1 base from J, with 18 bases between. In germline, CDR1 is SGHVS, CDR2 FNYEAQ. CDR3 amino acids: CASSFGLKPRVQETQYF. Written as DNA, the CDR3 is TGTGCCAGCAGCTTCGGGTTGAAGCCCCGGGTCCAAGAGACCCAGTACTTC.

The J gene is TRBJ1-5, the V gene TRBV28; D remains ambiguous. V lost 3 bases to trimming and J lost 1 base, with 7 bases between them. The CDR3 totals 14 residues. Germline lookup yields CDR1 MDHEN and CDR2 SYDVKM. CDR3 in DNA: TGTGCCAGCAGTTTGCGGATGAGCAATCAGCCCCAGCATTTT. It yields the protein CASSLRMSNQPQHF. Full variable domain (outside the CDR3, taken from reference TRBV28 and TRBJ1-5): DVKVTQSSRYLVKRTGEKVFLECVQDMDHENMFWYRQDPGLGLRLIYFSYDVKMKEKGDIPEGYSVSREKKERFSLILESASTNQTSMYLCASSLRMSNQPQHFGDGTRLSIL.

This clonotype was recorded a few times. The chain couples TRBV28 to TRBJ1-1, with 7 bases identical to TRBD1. The CDR3 contains 14 residues. After removal of 5 bases from V and 4 bases from J, the junction contained 7 bases not matched to a gene. The V gene's germline CDR1 is MDHEN and CDR2 SYDVKM. Here the CDR3 DNA reads TGTGCCAGCAGTCCCGGACAGGAGATCACTGAAGCTTTCTTT. It specifies CASSPGQEITEAFF.

The chain carries TRBV13 and TRBJ2-1; 7 nucleotides align to TRBD1. V gave up 5 bases and J gave up 4 bases; unmatched junction bases: 11. The CDR3 is 16 amino acids. The germline V gene encodes CDR1 PRHDT and CDR2 FYEKMQ (reference sequence). CDR3 protein: CASSPSRQGHYNEQFF. In DNA form, the CDR3 reads TGTGCCAGCAGCCCTTCTCGACAGGGCCATTACAATGAGCAGTTCTTC.

The rearrangement links TRBV12-3 or TRBV12-4 to TRBJ1-5, with 7 bases identical to TRBD1. V was pared by 5 bases and J by 11 bases, with 3 bases of the junction left unmatched. There are 11 residues in the CDR3. CDR3 DNA sequence: TGTGCCAGCAGTGTACAGGGGTCCCAGCATTTT. Translated: CASSVQGSQHF.

The gene calls are TRBV25-1 and TRBJ1-5; D not certain. The CDR3 is 12 amino acids. V was shortened by 10 bases and J by 2 bases, with 9 bases between the two germline ends. The germline V gene encodes CDR1 MGHDK and CDR2 SYGVNS. In DNA, the CDR3 is TGTGCCAACTCCCCGGGCAATCAGCCCCAGCATTTT. As protein: CANSPGNQPQHF.

This clonotype has only one observation. The J gene is TRBJ1-4, the V gene TRBV13; D ambiguous. The CDR3 consists of 15 residues. The germline CDR1 and CDR2 sequences are PRHDT and FYEKMQ (reference sequence). V dropped 0 bases and J dropped 5 bases, with 10 bases sitting between them. The chain's CDR3 is CASSLGANVNEKLFF. In DNA form, the CDR3 reads TGTGCCAGCAGCTTAGGGGCCAACGTGAATGAAAAACTGTTTTTT.

This clonotype came up many times. The gene calls are TRBV4-1 and TRBJ2-2, with TRBD1 matching over 7 bases. The length of the CDR3 is 17 residues. Germline V gene sequence: CDR1 MGHRA, CDR2 YSYEKL. Germline trimming cut 2 bases from V and 3 bases from J; bases unmatched to any gene: 9. This CDR3 is CASSQHSVDRDTGELFF. CDR3 coding DNA: TGCGCCAGCAGCCAACACTCCGTCGACAGGGACACCGGGGAGCTGTTTTTT.